This T cell receptor beta chain is drawn from a study of CD8+ T cells in alopecia areata. Study background: Among treated patients, severity was scored by affected scalp area percentage. Overall study findings and caveats: Among the top 100, expanded CD8+ clones were significantly decreased by tofacitinib, as was scalp clonality.

CDR3 length: 12 residues. V dropped 4 bases and J dropped 8 bases, with 8 bases sitting between them. Germline V lookup: CDR1 MGHRA, CDR2 YSYEKL. Treatment in this sample: oral pan-JAK inhibitor, 5-10 mg twice daily. Alopecia areata patients gave lesional scalp punch biopsies and peripheral blood samples. This clone was seen a handful of times. As yet, its antigen is unknown. Sequencing relied on a cDNA template that was reverse transcribed from extracted RNA. The data were produced by immunoSEQ multiplex PCR, yet TCRdb's version contains in-frame clones alone and is incomplete. The sample carries about 200,000 clones, around two fifths recorded once.

The genes are TRBV4-1 and TRBJ1-4, with unresolved D. The receptor comes from a human donor with alopecia areata. The sample in question was CD4+ T cells sorted from blood, obtained at roughly week 30, from a patient treated with tofacitinib. The CDR3 nucleotides are TGCGCCAGCAGCCCTCCCAGCGAAAAACTGTTTTTT. It is translated as CASSPPSEKLFF.